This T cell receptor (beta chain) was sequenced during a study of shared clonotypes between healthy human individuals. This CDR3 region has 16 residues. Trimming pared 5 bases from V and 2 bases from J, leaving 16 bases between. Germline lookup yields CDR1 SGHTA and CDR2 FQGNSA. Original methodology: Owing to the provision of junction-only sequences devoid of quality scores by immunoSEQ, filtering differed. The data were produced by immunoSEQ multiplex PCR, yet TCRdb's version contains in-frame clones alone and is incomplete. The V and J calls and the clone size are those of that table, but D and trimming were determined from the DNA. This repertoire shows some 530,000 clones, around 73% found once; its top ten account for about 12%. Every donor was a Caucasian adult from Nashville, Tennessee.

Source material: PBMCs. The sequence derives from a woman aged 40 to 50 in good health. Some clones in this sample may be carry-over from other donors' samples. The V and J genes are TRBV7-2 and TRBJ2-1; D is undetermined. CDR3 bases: TGTGCCAGCAGCGGTTCAGGTTCAAAGGCCTACAATGAGCAGTTCTTC. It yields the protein CASSGSGSKAYNEQFF.